This T cell receptor (beta chain) was sequenced for a study of blood T cell repertoires in COVID-19. This clone was counted at least ten times. The assay was immunoSEQ multiplex PCR, and TCRdb's table has in-frame clones only and misses some. The sample contains roughly 250,000 clones, approximately 83% of which appear only once. This receptor was obtained from a human donor in a cohort sampled during active COVID-19. The specimen was peripheral blood.

CDR3 DNA sequence: TGTGCCAGCAGCCAGGGACTTGACACTCCGTACGAGCAGTACTTC. Protein product: CASSQGLDTPYEQYF. The genes are TRBV4-2 and TRBJ2-7, with D possibly being TRBD2 (6 bases). Germline V lookup: CDR1 LGHNA, CDR2 YNFKEQ. Trimming shortened V by 3 bases and J by 4 bases, and 16 bases separated the two germline ends. This CDR3 is 15 amino acids long.